The 27 T cell receptor beta chains listed next were all sequenced from one sample in a study of T-cell reconstitution after alpha-beta-depleted transplantation in children. TCRbeta library preparation incorporated unique molecular identifiers. Via MiXCR, TCRdb re-called the PCR reads, giving one row per CDR3 protein. The sample consists of more than 300,000 distinct CDR3 sequences, about a sixth of them appearing once. The specimen was PBMCs, mostly from graft donor cells, collected 360 days after TCRalphabeta/CD19-depleted stem cell transplant. The origin of the receptors is a male patient aged 2-10 years who had a stem cell transplant for acute lymphoblastic leukemia, so the T cells may come from the graft donor.

The rearrangement joins TRBV28 to TRBJ1-2; weak D call: TRBD1 (6 bases). Germline V CDR1 and CDR2: MDHEN, SYDVKM. V dropped 6 bases and J dropped 4 bases, with 12 bases sitting between them. The CDR3 length is 13 residues. In DNA form, the CDR3 reads TGTGCCAGCAGAATACAGGGCGGCTATGGCTACACCTTC. Translated, it gives CASRIQGGYGYTF.

The chain is built from TRBV2 and TRBJ2-5; TRBD1 matches at 7 bases. After removal of 4 bases from V and 1 base from J, the junction contained 12 bases not matched to a gene. CDR1 and CDR2 from the germline V gene are SNHLY and FYNNEI. This CDR3 has 17 residues. Here the CDR3 reads CASSVPRQGRGQETQYF. Written as DNA, the CDR3 is TGTGCCAGCAGTGTCCCCCGACAGGGCCGGGGCCAAGAGACCCAGTACTTC.

This chain uses TRBV29-1 with TRBJ2-2; D call uncertain. The CDR3 loop spans 13 amino acids. Germline CDR1 reads SQVTM; CDR2 reads ANQGSEA. The CDR3, as DNA: TGCTCCACGGGCGAGCCGAACACCGGGGAGCTGTTTTTT. Translation: CSTGEPNTGELFF.

The CDR3 nucleotides are TGCAGCGTTGAAAGGGTAAACGGCTACACCTTC. Its translation: CSVERVNGYTF. The chain recombines TRBV29-1 with TRBJ1-2; D call uncertain. V was pared by 2 bases and J by 8 bases, with 9 bases between. There are 11 residues in the CDR3. CDR1 SQVTM and CDR2 ANQGSEA come from the germline V gene.

This clonotype turned up a few times. V and J are TRBV5-1 and TRBJ2-1, with TRBD2 identical over 7 bases. The germline gives CDR1 SGHRS, CDR2 YFSETQ. Trimming at V came to 5 bases and at J to 0 bases, leaving 8 bases not matched to a gene. The CDR3 contains 16 residues. CDR3 DNA: TGCGCCAGCAGACATGTGGGGACTATCTCCTACAATGAGCAGTTCTTC. Protein product: CASRHVGTISYNEQFF.

There are a few counts of this clonotype. The chain has TRBV20-1 and TRBJ2-1; D perhaps matches TRBD2 (6 bases). CDR3 size: 12 residues. The germline CDR1 and CDR2 sequences are DFQATT and SNEGSKA (reference sequence). Trimming stripped 6 bases from V and 8 bases from J, with 14 bases between. CDR3 in amino acids: CSAVRRGHEQFF. CDR3 DNA: TGCAGTGCGGTAAGGAGGGGCCATGAGCAGTTCTTC.

This clonotype occurred many times. The V and J genes are TRBV4-3 and TRBJ2-7; weak D call: TRBD2 (6 bases). Germline CDR1 and CDR2: LGHNA and YSLEER. The CDR3 loop spans 15 amino acids. Trimming took off 0 bases at V and 2 bases at J, with 11 bases between the two ends. DNA for the CDR3: TGCGCCAGCAGCCAAGACCGCGGGACTGCCTACGAGCAGTACTTC. It yields the protein CASSQDRGTAYEQYF.

The chain is built from TRBV20-1 and TRBJ2-1; D might be TRBD2 (6 bases). The V end lost 1 base, the J end lost 9 bases, and 22 bases lay between the germline ends. Germline CDR1 reads DFQATT; CDR2 reads SNEGSKA (reference sequence). This CDR3 is built from 16 residues. The CDR3 region is CSARARVPREKIEQFF. CDR3 in DNA: TGCAGTGCTAGAGCCAGAGTCCCCCGGGAGAAGATTGAGCAGTTCTTC.

V gene TRBV11-2 combines with J gene TRBJ2-1; D is ambiguous. The germline V gene encodes CDR1 SGHAT and CDR2 FQNNGV. The CDR3 consists of 15 residues. Trimming removed 4 bases from V and 9 bases from J, with 19 bases in between. The CDR3 reads CASSSLSVGWSEQFF. CDR3 nucleotide sequence: TGTGCCAGCAGCTCCTTGTCGGTCGGTTGGAGTGAGCAGTTCTTC.

The chain combines TRBV20-1 with TRBJ2-7; D possibly corresponds to TRBD2 (5 bases). V was clipped by 1 base and J by 1 base, with 17 bases between them. CDR3 length equals 16 residues. Germline CDR1 is DFQATT and CDR2 is SNEGSKA (reference sequence). The CDR3 region has the DNA TGCAGTGCTAGAGGATCCCTCAGCGGACCATCCTACGAGCAGTACTTC. Translated, it gives CSARGSLSGPSYEQYF.

The chain employs TRBV7-2 and TRBJ2-2, with D perhaps TRBD1 or TRBD2 (5 bases each). V dropped 5 bases and J dropped 7 bases, with 29 bases sitting between them. CDR1 is SGHTA, CDR2 FQGNSA, per germline. CDR3 length: 19 residues. This CDR3 is CASSRNSRRAAIQVGELFF. The CDR3 nucleotides read TGTGCCAGCAGCCGCAATAGCAGGCGGGCGGCCATACAGGTCGGGGAGCTGTTTTTT.

This clonotype was observed a handful of times. The chain links TRBV7-8 to TRBJ2-7, with no clear D. The CDR3 contains 14 residues. Germline CDR1 SGHVS, CDR2 FQNEAQ. V was pared by 4 bases and J by 2 bases, with 12 bases between. CDR3 in amino acids: CASSYRVGAYEQYF. DNA of the CDR3: TGTGCCAGCAGCTACCGAGTTGGGGCCTACGAGCAGTACTTC. The complete variable domain, with remaining parts taken from reference TRBV7-8 and TRBJ2-7, reads GAGVSQSPRYKVAKRGQDVALRCDPISGHVSLFWYQQALGQGPEFLTYFQNEAQLDKSGLPSDRFFAERPEGSVSTLKIQRTQQEDSAVYLCASSYRVGAYEQYFGPGTRLTVT.

The CDR3, as DNA: TGTGCCAGCAGACACCCCGGACTAGCGGGAGCTCAGACCCAGTACTTC. This gives the protein CASRHPGLAGAQTQYF. The gene calls are TRBV6-2 or TRBV6-3 and TRBJ2-5; TRBD2 matches at 13 bases. Looked up from germline, CDR1 is MNHEY and CDR2 is SVGEGT. This CDR3 has 16 residues. V shed 6 bases and J 6 bases; nucleotides not matched to a gene: 10.

This clonotype was seen a handful of times. CDR3 DNA sequence: TGTGCCAGCAGCCCAATGGGACAGGTGGGTCCCACCGGGGAGCTGTTTTTT. This encodes CASSPMGQVGPTGELFF. The chain employs TRBV9 and TRBJ2-2; 8 bases fit TRBD1. CDR1 is SGDLS, CDR2 YYNGEE, per germline. V trimming: 4 bases; J trimming: 4 bases; junction bases outside the gene matches: 12. The CDR3 length is 17 residues. The full variable domain, with the rest looked up from reference TRBV9 and TRBJ2-2, is DSGVTQTPKHLITATGQRVTLRCSPRSGDLSVYWYQQSLDQGLQFLIQYYNGEERAKGNILERFSAQQFPDLHSELNLSSLELGDSALYFCASSPMGQVGPTGELFFGEGSRLTVL.

V and J are TRBV25-1 and TRBJ2-3, with 13 bases aligning to TRBD2. CDR3 size: 21 residues. The V gene's germline CDR1 is MGHDK and CDR2 SYGVNS. With V trimmed by 4 bases and J by 4 bases, 20 bases remained unmatched. The CDR3 nucleotides are TGTGCCAGCAGTGCCGAAAAGGGACTAGCGGGGTCCCTCTGTAAGCCAGATACGCAGTATTTT. Its translation is CASSAEKGLAGSLCKPDTQYF. Variable domain in full (rest from reference TRBV25-1 and TRBJ2-3): EADIYQTPRYLVIGTGKKITLECSQTMGHDKMYWYQQDPGMELHLIHYSYGVNSTEKGDLSSESTVSRIRTEHFPLTLESARPSHTSQYLCASSAEKGLAGSLCKPDTQYFGPGTRLTVL.

The CDR3 DNA follows: TGTGCCTGGAGCGACACCTACGAGCAGTACTTC. This gives the protein CAWSDTYEQYF. J is TRBJ2-7 and V is TRBV30; no definite D call. CDR3 length: 11 amino acids. V was pared by 3 bases and J by 2 bases, with 5 bases between. Germline V gene data show CDR1 as GTSNPN and CDR2 as SVGIG (reference sequence).

This clonotype was picked up a small number of times. V gene TRBV7-3 combines with J gene TRBJ2-3; D gene unclear. Germline V CDR1 and CDR2: SGHTA, FQGTGA. The V and J ends lost 2 bases and 1 base respectively, with 7 bases between them. The CDR3 has 14 amino acids. CDR3 in amino acids: CASSLLGRTDTQYF. CDR3 in DNA: TGTGCCAGCAGCTTACTCGGGCGCACAGATACGCAGTATTTT. The full variable domain, with the rest looked up from reference TRBV7-3 and TRBJ2-3, is GAGVSQTPSNKVTEKGKYVELRCDPISGHTALYWYRQSLGQGPEFLIYFQGTGAADDSGLPNDRFFAVRPEGSVSTLKIQRTERGDSAVYLCASSLLGRTDTQYFGPGTRLTVL.

V usage is TRBV30 and J usage is TRBJ2-2, with D hard to call. The CDR3 length is 15 residues. Trimming shortened V by 1 base and J by 3 bases, and 12 bases separated the two germline ends. Germline assignment: CDR1 GTSNPN and CDR2 SVGIG (reference sequence). The CDR3 DNA is TGTGCCTGGAGTGCCTTGGGCAGCTACACCGGGGAGCTGTTTTTT. Its protein is CAWSALGSYTGELFF.

The rearrangement joins TRBV7-2 to TRBJ2-7; 8 positions agree with TRBD2. Germline CDR1 SGHTA, CDR2 FQGNSA. This CDR3 region has 16 residues. V shed 1 base, J shed 4 bases, and the junction held 9 bases outside the gene matches. Here the CDR3 DNA reads TGTGCCAGCAGCTTAGGGGGTAGCGGGAACGGGTACGAGCAGTACTTC. Its translation is CASSLGGSGNGYEQYF.

The J gene is TRBJ2-1, the V gene TRBV5-1, with 11 positions matching TRBD2. Germline trimming cut 1 base from V and 9 bases from J; bases unmatched to any gene: 9. The CDR3 has 16 amino acids. Germline V gene lookup returns CDR1 SGHRS and CDR2 YFSETQ. CDR3: CASSLIVSGRAGEQFF. Here the CDR3 DNA reads TGCGCCAGCAGCTTGATCGTTAGCGGGAGGGCCGGTGAGCAGTTCTTC.

This clonotype was seen more than once but under ten times. V usage is TRBV4-1 and J usage is TRBJ1-2; D may be TRBD1 (6 bases). The CDR3 is made up of 15 amino acids. Germline V gene sequence: CDR1 MGHRA, CDR2 YSYEKL. V was cut by 4 bases and J by 0 bases, with 12 bases left in between. CDR3 residues: CASSRWTAPNYGYTF. The CDR3 bases are TGCGCCAGCAGCCGATGGACAGCACCTAACTATGGCTACACCTTC.

The rearrangement joins TRBV9 to TRBJ2-5; TRBD1 matches at 9 bases. Trimming cost V 0 bases and J 2 bases; bases outside gene matches: 2. Germline loops: CDR1 SGDLS, CDR2 YYNGEE. This CDR3 has 15 amino acids. DNA for the CDR3: TGTGCCAGCAGCGTAGGACAGGGGGGTCAAGAGACCCAGTACTTC. It yields the protein CASSVGQGGQETQYF. Using reference TRBV9 and TRBJ2-5 for the parts outside the CDR3, the full variable domain is DSGVTQTPKHLITATGQRVTLRCSPRSGDLSVYWYQQSLDQGLQFLIQYYNGEERAKGNILERFSAQQFPDLHSELNLSSLELGDSALYFCASSVGQGGQETQYFGPGTRLLVL.

The chain employs TRBV14 and TRBJ1-2; 9 bases align to TRBD1. Germline CDR1 and CDR2: SGHDN and FVKESK. The CDR3 loop spans 16 amino acids. V trimming: 8 bases; J trimming: 4 bases; junction bases outside the gene matches: 14. In DNA form, the CDR3 reads TGTGCCAGCTCTGGACAGGGGCTTTTAGGATCCTATGGCTACACCTTC. Translation gives CASSGQGLLGSYGYTF.

The chain couples TRBV5-6 to TRBJ2-1; D not resolved. Germline V gene data show CDR1 as SGHDT and CDR2 as YYEEEE. The V gene lost 2 bases and the J gene lost 4 bases, with 7 bases spanning the gap. This CDR3 region has 13 residues. In DNA, the CDR3 is TGTGCCAGCAGCTTTTTTGGTTACAATGAGCAGTTCTTC. Encoded protein: CASSFFGYNEQFF.

The chain has TRBV4-1 and TRBJ1-5, with D possibly being TRBD1 (5 bases). In germline, CDR1 is MGHRA, CDR2 YSYEKL. This CDR3 is 14 amino acids long. V lost 0 bases and J lost 7, with 10 bases in between. DNA for the CDR3: TGCGCCAGCAGCCAAGAGGCAGGGTACCAGCCCCAGCATTTT. It codes for CASSQEAGYQPQHF.

The CDR3 loop reads CASLPDRVRMNTEAFF. The CDR3 bases are TGTGCCAGCTTACCGGACAGGGTAAGAATGAACACTGAAGCTTTCTTT. The chain recombines TRBV12-3 or TRBV12-4 with TRBJ1-1, with 8 bases that match TRBD1. V gave up 8 bases and J gave up 0 bases; unmatched junction bases: 11. The CDR3 length is 16 residues.

The table lists this clonotype with a few counts. This sequence joins TRBV7-3 and TRBJ2-3, with 14 nucleotides matching TRBD2. From germline, CDR1 is SGHTA and CDR2 FQGTGA. The CDR3 sequence is 17 residues long. Unmatched junction bases numbered 5, after V lost 3 bases and J lost 3 bases. The CDR3 is CASSLQGLAGATDTQYF. CDR3 nucleotide sequence: TGTGCCAGCAGCTTGCAGGGACTAGCGGGAGCGACAGATACGCAGTATTTT.